The 32 T cell receptor beta chains below were found in one sample sequenced in a study of shared clonotypes between healthy human individuals. Clones were sequenced by immunoSEQ multiplex PCR, and TCRdb holds only the in-frame ones, with some missing. The repertoire holds approximately 2.3 million clones, with approximately 93% as singletons. Sequencing input: naive CD4+ T cells from PBMCs. Subset in this sample: CD45RA+ positively selected. All receptors come from a man younger than 35 in good health. Some clones in this sample may be carry-over from other donors' samples.

The chain has TRBV19 and TRBJ2-2, with TRBD1 matching over 7 bases. CDR3 length equals 17 residues. CDR1 LNHDA and CDR2 SQIVND come from the germline V gene (reference sequence). V was pared by 5 bases and J by 2 bases, with 11 bases of the junction left unmatched. CDR3 in DNA: TGTGCCAGTAGTGCATCCCCGGGACAGATCAACACCGGGGAGCTGTTTTTT. It translates to CASSASPGQINTGELFF.

This chain connects TRBV11-2 to TRBJ1-2; 9 bases fit TRBD1. This CDR3 has 15 amino acids. V lost 4 bases to trimming and J lost 4 bases; unmatched junction nucleotides: 7. Germline lookup yields CDR1 SGHAT and CDR2 FQNNGV. The CDR3 DNA sequence: TGTGCCAGCAGCTACGACAGGGGGGGATCCTATGGCTACACCTTC. Translating gives CASSYDRGGSYGYTF.

V and J are TRBV5-1 and TRBJ1-4; D perhaps matches TRBD1 (5 bases). Germline V gene sequence: CDR1 SGHRS, CDR2 YFSETQ. V dropped 4 bases and J dropped 2 bases, with 12 bases sitting between them. CDR3 length: 15 amino acids. As DNA, the CDR3 is TGCGCCAGCAGCACAGCAGGGAACACTAATGAAAAACTGTTTTTT. Encoded protein: CASSTAGNTNEKLFF.

The chain carries TRBV28 and TRBJ1-2; no clear D. The germline CDR1 and CDR2 sequences are MDHEN and SYDVKM. The CDR3 covers 14 residues. Trimming cost V 2 bases and J 7 bases, with 14 bases left between them. The CDR3 coding sequence is TGTGCCAGCAGTTTAAGGGAAGGGTGGGTTGGCTACACCTTC. Translation gives CASSLREGWVGYTF.

The V call is TRBV28, the J call TRBJ2-3; possible D gene TRBD2, 6 bases. Looked up from germline, CDR1 is MDHEN and CDR2 is SYDVKM. V lost 3 bases and J lost 4, with 11 bases in between. This CDR3 is built from 14 residues. The CDR3 sequence is CASSFGGPPDTQYF. The CDR3 region has the DNA TGTGCCAGCAGTTTTGGAGGGCCACCAGATACGCAGTATTTT.

The V call is TRBV11-3, the J call TRBJ2-2; the D gene could be TRBD1 or TRBD2 (6 bases each). The CDR3 length is 16 residues. The V gene's germline CDR1 is SGHNT and CDR2 YENEEA. Trimming took off 1 base at V and 0 bases at J, with 9 bases between the two ends. CDR3 in amino acids: CASSLGGAANTGELFF. The CDR3 DNA reads as TGTGCCAGCAGCTTAGGGGGGGCAGCGAACACCGGGGAGCTGTTTTTT.

The rearrangement uses TRBV15 and TRBJ1-5; perhaps TRBD1 as D (5 bases). The CDR3 length is 14 residues. Trimming took 5 bases from V and 7 from J, leaving 15 bases between them. The V gene's germline CDR1 is LNHNV and CDR2 YYDKDF (reference sequence). This CDR3 is CATSGGGIGQPQHF. DNA of the CDR3: TGTGCCACCAGCGGGGGGGGTATCGGGCAGCCCCAGCATTTT.

The chain recombines TRBV2 with TRBJ2-1, with D uncertain. CDR1 is SNHLY, CDR2 FYNNEI, per germline. The germline V and J ends were trimmed by 7 bases and 6 bases, with 10 bases remaining between them. The CDR3 spans 12 residues. The CDR3 reads CASKGYLNEQFF. The CDR3 nucleotides read TGTGCCAGCAAGGGCTATCTCAATGAGCAGTTCTTC. The full variable domain, completed using reference TRBV2 and TRBJ2-1, is EPEVTQTPSHQVTQMGQEVILRCVPISNHLYFYWYRQILGQKVEFLVSFYNNEISEKSEIFDDQFSVERPDGSNFTLKIRSTKLEDSAMYFCASKGYLNEQFFGPGTRLTVL.

This clone appeared once. J is TRBJ1-2 and V is TRBV4-1, with D possibly being TRBD1 (5 bases). V was pared by 3 bases and J by 3 bases, with 14 bases between. CDR1 and CDR2 from the germline V gene are MGHRA and YSYEKL. The CDR3 length is 15 residues. This CDR3 reads CASSQAGWGHYGYTF. The CDR3 DNA reads as TGCGCCAGCAGCCAGGCTGGGTGGGGCCACTATGGCTACACCTTC.

The chain combines TRBV5-1 with TRBJ1-1; the match to TRBD1 covers 10 bases. The CDR3 extends over 13 amino acids. V was pared by 1 base and J by 10 bases, with 4 bases of the junction left unmatched. Germline assignment: CDR1 SGHRS and CDR2 YFSETQ. CDR3 protein: CASSLIGQGGAFF. The CDR3 bases are TGCGCCAGCAGCTTGATCGGACAGGGGGGAGCTTTCTTT.

The chain is built from TRBV10-3 and TRBJ2-7, with no clear D. Trimming removed 5 bases from V and 6 bases from J, with 11 bases in between. CDR3 length: 12 amino acids. Germline V gene sequence: CDR1 ENHRY, CDR2 SYGVKD. The CDR3 DNA follows: TGTGCCATCAGTCCTAGGCCCTCCGAGCAGTACTTC. Residues: CAISPRPSEQYF.

This rearrangement joins TRBV6-5 to TRBJ2-7; D possibly corresponds to TRBD1 (5 bases). The CDR3 covers 11 residues. The ends were cut back, 5 bases at V and 7 bases at J, with 9 bases in the middle. Germline values: CDR1 MNHEY, CDR2 SVGAGI. The CDR3 sequence: CASSLTGEQYF. CDR3 sequence (DNA): TGTGCCAGCAGTCTAACAGGAGAGCAGTACTTC.

This chain links TRBV7-6 with TRBJ2-1; a weak D match, TRBD2 (5 bases). Germline-derived CDR1 and CDR2 are SGHVS and FNYEAQ. The V end was cut by 2 bases, the J end by 7 bases, with 9 bases between. CDR3 length equals 13 residues. The CDR3 loop reads CASSLLAGNEQFF. The CDR3, as DNA: TGTGCCAGCAGCTTACTAGCTGGTAATGAGCAGTTCTTC.

This chain connects TRBV9 to TRBJ1-3; perhaps TRBD1 as D (5 bases). From germline, CDR1 is SGDLS and CDR2 YYNGEE. The CDR3 covers 15 residues. Trimming removed 4 bases from V and 0 bases from J, with 11 bases in between. This CDR3 is CASSTGRNSGNTIYF. In DNA form, the CDR3 reads TGTGCCAGCAGCACAGGACGGAACTCTGGAAACACCATATATTTT.

This chain links TRBV7-2 with TRBJ2-3; tentative D call: TRBD2 (6 bases). The CDR3 runs to 15 residues. Between the trimmed V and J ends, which lost 5 bases and 0 bases, there was a span of 12 bases. Germline CDR1 and CDR2: SGHTA and FQGNSA. DNA of the CDR3: TGTGCCAGCAGCCGGAGGGTTTTTAGCACAGATACGCAGTATTTT. Translated: CASSRRVFSTDTQYF.

The chain uses TRBV2 and TRBJ2-7; D not resolved. The CDR3 has 15 residues. Germline V gene sequence: CDR1 SNHLY, CDR2 FYNNEI. V was trimmed by 2 bases and J by 0 bases, leaving 11 bases between them. CDR3 loop: CASSELSRNSYEQYF. CDR3 coding DNA: TGTGCCAGCAGTGAACTAAGCCGCAACTCCTACGAGCAGTACTTC.

This chain connects TRBV28 to TRBJ2-7; TRBD1 is a possible D gene (5 bases). CDR3 length: 13 amino acids. Per the germline V gene, CDR1 is MDHEN and CDR2 is SYDVKM. V lost 5 bases to trimming and J lost 12 bases, with 20 bases between them. The CDR3 nucleotides are TGTGCCAGCAGTCCCACCCGCAGCCCCCAGGGGTACTTC. Translated, it gives CASSPTRSPQGYF.

The gene calls are TRBV28 and TRBJ2-7, with a possible D match to TRBD2 (7 bases). The CDR3 sequence is 15 residues long. Germline V CDR1 and CDR2: MDHEN, SYDVKM. V was cut by 5 bases and J by 5 bases, with 19 bases left in between. The CDR3 bases are TGTGCCAGCAGTCACAGCGGGACACCAGTAGACGAGCAGTACTTC. Amino acids: CASSHSGTPVDEQYF.

This clone was recorded only once. The CDR3 nucleotides read TGTGCCAGCAGCTTCCGTCGGACAGGGAACACCGGGGAGCTGTTTTTT. This gives the protein CASSFRRTGNTGELFF. The chain recombines TRBV7-8 with TRBJ2-2; 7 nucleotides line up with TRBD1. Germline CDR1 SGHVS, CDR2 FQNEAQ. V was pared by 3 bases and J by 1 base, with 5 bases of the junction left unmatched. The length of the CDR3 is 16 residues.

V usage is TRBV4-1 and J usage is TRBJ1-2, with D uncertain. Germline-derived CDR1 and CDR2 are MGHRA and YSYEKL. Trimming cost V 1 base and J 2 bases, with 8 bases left between them. The CDR3 is 14 residues long. The CDR3 DNA reads TGCGCCAGCAGCCAAGTTTCCGAGAACTATGGCTACACCTTC. It yields the protein CASSQVSENYGYTF.

This chain connects TRBV14 to TRBJ2-1; weak D call: TRBD1 (5 bases). The CDR3 length is 15 residues. With 1 base removed from V and 1 base from J, the gap between germline ends came to 8 bases. Germline V gives CDR1 SGHDN, CDR2 FVKESK. The CDR3 nucleotides are TGTGCCAGCAGCCAAGGGGGCTGGTCCTACAATGAGCAGTTCTTC. Amino acid sequence: CASSQGGWSYNEQFF.

The chain couples TRBV5-1 to TRBJ1-2; possibly TRBD1 for D (5 bases). The germline gives CDR1 SGHRS, CDR2 YFSETQ. V was clipped by 0 bases and J by 2 bases, with 11 bases between them. The CDR3 has 15 amino acids. CDR3 loop: CASSLDWGLNYGYTF. In DNA, the CDR3 is TGCGCCAGCAGCTTGGACTGGGGCCTAAACTATGGCTACACCTTC.

This chain uses TRBV2 with TRBJ2-2; 9 bases fit TRBD1. The CDR3 totals 15 residues. The germline V gene encodes CDR1 SNHLY and CDR2 FYNNEI. V trimming: 6 bases; J trimming: 0 bases; junction bases outside the gene matches: 2. CDR3 sequence (DNA): TGTGCCAGCAGGGGGGACAGGGCGAACACCGGGGAGCTGTTTTTT. This encodes CASRGDRANTGELFF.

This chain links TRBV19 with TRBJ2-3, with D maybe TRBD1 (5 bases). With 0 bases removed from V and 4 bases from J, the gap between germline ends came to 5 bases. CDR1 and CDR2 (germline): LNHDA, SQIVND (reference sequence). The CDR3 covers 13 residues. CDR3 in amino acids: CASSIEGADTQYF. The CDR3 DNA reads as TGTGCCAGTAGTATAGAAGGGGCAGATACGCAGTATTTT.

The chain carries TRBV27 and TRBJ2-7; D uncertain. Germline lookup yields CDR1 MNHEY and CDR2 SMNVEV (reference sequence). The CDR3 has 14 residues. V shed 7 bases and J shed 4 bases, with 17 bases lying between them. In DNA, the CDR3 is TGTGCCAGCACTTCCCGAGGAGTACCATACGAGCAGTACTTC. Translated: CASTSRGVPYEQYF.

This chain connects TRBV30 to TRBJ2-7; D may be TRBD2 (6 bases). Germline V lookup: CDR1 GTSNPN, CDR2 SVGIG (reference sequence). The V end was cut by 4 bases, the J end by 0 bases, with 10 bases between. The CDR3 length is 13 residues. The CDR3 region is CAWTPGDSYEQYF. CDR3 nucleotides: TGTGCCTGGACCCCGGGGGACTCCTACGAGCAGTACTTC.

This clone has just one count. The chain uses TRBV10-3 and TRBJ2-5; tentatively, D is TRBD2 (7 bases). CDR3 length: 15 residues. From germline, CDR1 is ENHRY and CDR2 SYGVKD. V lost 6 bases, J lost 5 bases, and 19 bases lay in between. CDR3 coding DNA: TGTGCCATCAGAGCGGGGTGGGGGGCGGGGGAGACCCAGTACTTC. This translates into CAIRAGWGAGETQYF.

The chain recombines TRBV14 with TRBJ2-1; D is undetermined. The CDR3 runs 14 residues. Deletions cut 1 base from V and 3 bases from J, with 7 bases between. Germline V gives CDR1 SGHDN, CDR2 FVKESK. CDR3 bases: TGTGCCAGCAGCCAAGCCGTTTTCTACAATGAGCAGTTCTTC. This sequence encodes CASSQAVFYNEQFF.

The CDR3 DNA sequence: TGTGCCAGTAGTATAATCGGAGGGGCCACTGAAGCTTTCTTT. Protein sequence: CASSIIGGATEAFF. The rearrangement links TRBV19 to TRBJ1-1; TRBD1 might be the D (5 bases). Germline V gives CDR1 LNHDA, CDR2 SQIVND (reference sequence). Trimming removed 2 bases from V and 4 bases from J, with 11 bases in between. This CDR3 is 14 amino acids long.

The rearrangement links TRBV19 to TRBJ2-7; D unclear. CDR1 is LNHDA, CDR2 SQIVND, per germline (reference sequence). This CDR3 comprises 13 residues. V lost 5 bases to trimming and J lost 0 bases, with 8 bases between them. The CDR3 nucleotides are TGTGCCAGTAGTTTGGGTTCCTCCTACGAGCAGTACTTC. Residues: CASSLGSSYEQYF.

This clone was found a few times. Additional DNA sequences in this sample encode the identical CDR3. In nucleotides, the CDR3 is TGTGCCTGGAGCGTTAGCATGAACACTGAAGCTTTCTTT. It specifies CAWSVSMNTEAFF. The chain is built from TRBV30 and TRBJ1-1; D is unresolved. Trimming stripped 3 bases from V and 0 bases from J, with 8 bases between. This CDR3 has 13 residues. Looked up from germline, CDR1 is GTSNPN and CDR2 is SVGIG (reference sequence).

This chain links TRBV6-1 with TRBJ2-3; 9 bases are shared with TRBD2. Germline V lookup: CDR1 MNHNS, CDR2 SASEGT. J gave up 4 bases and V 11 bases, and 7 bases lay outside the gene matches. This CDR3 is built from 13 residues. The CDR3 sequence: CACGRAVSDTQYF. The CDR3 region has the DNA TGTGCCTGCGGGAGGGCCGTCTCAGATACGCAGTATTTT.